This is a list of T cell receptor beta chains from one sample in a study of T-cell memory formation after mild COVID-19. TCRdb re-called the 5' RACE reads with MiXCR, one entry per CDR3 protein. The table includes approximately 52,000 distinct CDR3 sequences, 9.3% detected once. Sequencing was carried out using PBMCs or a T cell subset sorted from them (not recorded which). The receptor set was obtained from an adult woman who had mild COVID-19 (a few samples of this study predate the infection). Cell type and time point are not known. Each CDR3 is given with its conserved first and last residue. A D gene is named only where the DNA matches it firmly. The listing skips clone size in some rows; elsewhere it reads once, few, many or a size class.

size	length	V	J	D	CDR3	DNA
-	16	TRBV27	TRBJ2-3	TRBD1	CASSTRRQGRTDTQYF	TGTGCCAGCAGTACCCGACGACAGGGGAGAACAGATACGCAGTATTTT
-	14	TRBV7-3	TRBJ2-1	TRBD1	CASSLGQGVNEQFF	TGTGCCAGCAGCTTGGGGCAGGGGGTGAATGAGCAGTTCTTC
-	17	TRBV5-1	TRBJ2-2	TRBD2	CASSLTVLAGETGELFF	TGCGCCAGCAGCTTGACCGTTCTAGCGGGGGAAACCGGGGAGCTGTTTTTT
many	15	TRBV7-3	TRBJ2-3	-	CASSPIGTFTDTQYF	TGTGCCAGCAGCCCGATAGGGACCTTCACAGATACGCAGTATTTT
-	16	TRBV30	TRBJ2-5	TRBD2	CAWSVNSAGGGETQYF	TGTGCCTGGAGTGTAAACTCCGCGGGAGGGGGGGAGACCCAGTACTTC
-	14	TRBV6-6	TRBJ1-1	-	CASSYPGGNTEAFF	TGTGCCAGCAGTTACCCGGGCGGGAACACTGAAGCTTTCTTT
few	15	TRBV20-1	TRBJ1-3	TRBD1	CSAMPGTGTGNTIYF	TGCAGTGCTATGCCCGGGACAGGGACTGGAAACACCATATATTTT
few	16	TRBV25-1	TRBJ2-4	-	CASSGRLGLPKNIQYF	TGTGCCAGCAGTGGCAGGTTGGGGCTACCCAAAAACATTCAGTACTTC
-	13	TRBV25-1	TRBJ2-7	-	CASSGRQAHEQYF	TGTGCCAGCAGTGGGCGACAGGCCCACGAGCAGTACTTC
many	13	TRBV5-1	TRBJ2-3	-	CASSRAATDTQYF	TGCGCCAGCAGCCGGGCCGCCACAGATACGCAGTATTTT
many	13	TRBV12-3/TRBV12-4	TRBJ1-1	TRBD1	CASSSQGGGEAFF	TGTGCCAGCAGTTCTCAGGGGGGGGGTGAAGCTTTCTTT
few	14	TRBV11-2	TRBJ2-7	TRBD1	CASSSGTGSYEQYF	TGTGCCAGCAGCTCGGGGACAGGATCCTACGAGCAGTACTTC
many	15	TRBV10-3	TRBJ2-7	TRBD1	CAISESRDRGNEQYF	TGTGCCATCAGTGAGTCGAGGGACAGGGGGAACGAGCAGTACTTC
-	15	TRBV6-1	TRBJ1-5	TRBD1	CASIPGQGTYQPQHF	TGTGCCAGCATACCGGGACAGGGCACATATCAGCCCCAGCATTTT
few	16	TRBV7-2	TRBJ2-7	TRBD1	CASSLGRRTGLYEQYF	TGTGCCAGCAGCTTAGGTAGGAGGACAGGACTCTACGAGCAGTACTTC
few	15	TRBV9	TRBJ1-3	-	CASSPGGQGGNTIYF	TGTGCCAGCAGCCCGGGGGGCCAGGGAGGAAACACCATATATTTT
-	13	TRBV7-2	TRBJ1-2	-	CASSTSVRYGYTF	TGTGCCAGCAGCACCTCAGTCCGCTATGGCTACACCTTC
many	14	TRBV30	TRBJ2-2	-	CAWSSRVNTGELFF	TGTGCCTGGTCCTCGCGGGTGAACACCGGGGAGCTGTTTTTT
-	17	TRBV27	TRBJ1-1	TRBD1	CASSPLSLGQVFSEAFF	TGTGCCAGCAGTCCCCTTTCCCTCGGACAGGTCTTTTCTGAAGCTTTCTTT
many	16	TRBV4-2	TRBJ2-1	TRBD2	CASSQDTDGGASEQFF	TGTGCCAGCAGCCAAGATACGGACGGGGGGGCCAGTGAGCAGTTCTTC
-	13	TRBV3-1	TRBJ1-2	-	CASSQTGYSGYTF	TGTGCCAGCAGCCAGACGGGGTATAGTGGCTACACCTTC
many	15	TRBV24-1	TRBJ2-5	-	CATSDLRAGQETQYF	TGTGCCACCAGTGATTTGCGTGCGGGTCAAGAGACCCAGTACTTC
-	15	TRBV5-4	TRBJ2-1	TRBD1	CASSVRDRGLNEQFF	TGTGCCAGCAGCGTCCGGGACAGGGGGCTCAATGAGCAGTTCTTC
many	18	TRBV20-1	TRBJ2-3	TRBD2	CSARSPGGAGGPPDTQYF	TGCAGTGCTAGATCTCCCGGCGGGGCGGGGGGGCCTCCAGATACGCAGTATTTT
-	13	TRBV2	TRBJ2-3	TRBD2	CAGSGASTDTQYF	TGTGCCGGTAGCGGGGCCTCCACAGATACGCAGTATTTT
few	15	TRBV5-8	TRBJ2-5	TRBD2	CASSFGDYLQETQYF	TGTGCCAGCAGCTTTGGGGACTACCTCCAAGAGACCCAGTACTTC
many	15	TRBV19	TRBJ2-1	TRBD2	CASSYGGGPSNEQFF	TGTGCCAGTAGTTATGGGGGAGGGCCTTCCAATGAGCAGTTCTTC
-	18	TRBV4-3	TRBJ2-7	TRBD2	CASSQDLPTSGRIHEQYF	TGCGCCAGCAGCCAAGATCTCCCGACTAGCGGGAGGATCCACGAGCAGTACTTC
few	13	TRBV6-6	TRBJ1-6	-	CASLPAGGSPLHF	TGTGCCAGCCTCCCAGCCGGGGGCTCACCCCTCCACTTT
-	14	TRBV29-1	TRBJ2-7	-	CSVLQGRGSYEQYF	TGCAGCGTCCTACAGGGACGTGGTTCCTACGAGCAGTACTTC
few	15	TRBV10-3	TRBJ2-1	-	CAISAIPGGPGKQFF	TGTGCCATCAGCGCAATACCGGGGGGCCCCGGTAAGCAGTTCTTC
few	13	TRBV20-1	TRBJ2-5	-	CSASPPGIETQYF	TGCAGTGCTAGCCCGCCCGGGATAGAGACCCAGTACTTC
few	19	TRBV20-1	TRBJ2-1	TRBD2	CSARAGAGLAGIRGEEQFF	TGCAGTGCTAGAGCCGGGGCCGGACTAGCGGGAATCCGGGGGGAGGAGCAGTTCTTC
-	16	TRBV5-1	TRBJ2-7	TRBD2	CASSLASSGGNYEQYF	TGCGCCAGCAGCTTGGCCTCCAGCGGGGGCAACTACGAGCAGTACTTC
many	15	TRBV7-3	TRBJ2-1	-	CASSMGGRLVDEQFF	TGTGCCAGCAGCATGGGTGGTCGGCTAGTTGATGAGCAGTTCTTC
few	15	TRBV10-3	TRBJ2-5	-	CAISESTPGRETQYF	TGTGCCATCAGTGAGTCGACCCCGGGTCGGGAGACCCAGTACTTC
few	17	TRBV30	TRBJ2-3	TRBD2	CAWSERRLAAFTDTQYF	TGTGCCTGGAGTGAGAGACGACTAGCGGCCTTCACAGATACGCAGTATTTT
-	17	TRBV25-1	TRBJ2-5	-	CASSDQAPRDGEETQYF	TGTGCCAGCAGTGATCAGGCTCCCCGGGACGGAGAAGAGACCCAGTACTTC
-	15	TRBV20-1	TRBJ2-2	TRBD2	CSARLAGGSTGELFF	TGCAGTGCTCGACTAGCGGGAGGGAGCACCGGGGAGCTGTTTTTT
many	15	TRBV20-1	TRBJ1-3	-	CSARADSFSGNTIYF	TGCAGTGCTAGAGCGGACAGTTTCTCTGGAAACACCATATATTTT
many	15	TRBV5-4	TRBJ2-1	-	CASSSGTTPSVVQFF	TGTGCCAGCAGCTCAGGGACGACACCTTCGGTCGTGCAGTTCTTC
-	12	TRBV21-1	TRBJ2-5	-	CASSPVSETQYF	TGTGCCAGCAGCCCCGTTTCAGAGACCCAGTACTTC
few	14	TRBV7-6	TRBJ2-2	-	CASSFVYKSGELFF	TGTGCCAGCAGCTTTGTATACAAGTCCGGGGAGCTGTTTTTT
few	19	TRBV6-5	TRBJ1-6	-	CASSYGWPGSSSYNSPLHF	TGTGCCAGCAGTTACGGCTGGCCCGGCTCGAGCTCCTATAATTCACCCCTCCACTTT
few	15	TRBV7-3	TRBJ2-7	TRBD1	CASSQQPGQSYEQYF	TGTGCCAGCAGCCAGCAACCGGGACAGTCTTACGAGCAGTACTTC
-	16	TRBV5-6	TRBJ1-5	TRBD1	CASSVAGTGFNQPQHF	TGTGCCAGCAGCGTCGCCGGGACAGGGTTCAATCAGCCCCAGCATTTT
-	17	TRBV4-1	TRBJ2-3	TRBD2	CASSQPFWRGGPDTQYF	TGCGCCAGCAGCCAACCGTTCTGGCGGGGGGGCCCCGATACGCAGTATTTT
few	13	TRBV12-3/TRBV12-4	TRBJ1-2	TRBD1	CASKNRGDYGYTF	TGTGCCAGCAAAAACAGGGGCGACTATGGCTACACCTTC
-	14	TRBV18	TRBJ2-3	-	CASSAKLRTDTQYF	TGTGCCAGCTCAGCCAAGCTTCGTACAGATACGCAGTATTTT
-	17	TRBV24-1	TRBJ2-3	-	CATSDSRTRPVADTQYF	TGTGCCACCAGTGATTCCCGGACCAGGCCAGTGGCAGATACGCAGTATTTT
medium-sized	14	TRBV6-5	TRBJ1-5	-	CASSYGAGTQPQHF	TGTGCCAGCAGTTACGGTGCAGGGACTCAGCCCCAGCATTTT
many	18	TRBV5-1	TRBJ1-1	-	CASSFRGPEPTLNTEAFF	TGCGCCAGCAGCTTTCGGGGGCCAGAACCGACCTTGAACACTGAAGCTTTCTTT
many	14	TRBV5-1	TRBJ2-7	-	CASSYGTANYEQYF	TGCGCCAGCAGCTACGGGACGGCTAACTACGAGCAGTACTTC
few	13	TRBV5-5	TRBJ1-1	-	CASTPDRFTEAFF	TGTGCCAGCACCCCGGACAGATTCACTGAAGCTTTCTTT